The rows below give T cell receptor beta chains drawn from one sample of a study of Graves' ophthalmopathy and Graves' hyperthyroidism. TCRdb passed the multiplex PCR reads through MiXCR, listing each CDR3 protein once. The sample shows approximately 700,000 distinct CDR3 sequences, roughly 41% of them seen only once. Sequenced: peripheral blood. Receptors were obtained from an adult man with Graves' ophthalmopathy. CDR3s include the opening cysteine and the closing phenylalanine or tryptophan. The D gene is left open where the match is weak. Expanded clones get a size class; other rows say once, few or many, or leave the size out.

D,size,J,V,DNA,CDR3
TRBD2,many,TRBJ2-2,TRBV10-2,TGCGCCAGCACAGTAGCGGGGGGGACCGGGGAGCTGTTTTTT,CASTVAGGTGELFF
-,-,TRBJ1-1,TRBV6-5,TGTGCCAGCAGTTATAATCGACAGGCCAACGAAGCTTTCTTT,CASSYNRQANEAFF
-,few,TRBJ2-7,TRBV14,TGTGCCAGCAGCCCCGACTTGGATCCGGCGTACGAGCAGTACTTC,CASSPDLDPAYEQYF
-,few,TRBJ2-7,TRBV9,TGTGCCAGCAGCGTAGCTAGTTCCCCCGCCTACGAGCAGTACTTC,CASSVASSPAYEQYF
-,-,TRBJ1-3,TRBV30,TGTGCCTGGACCGAAACTGGAAACACCATATATTTT,CAWTETGNTIYF
-,many,TRBJ2-7,TRBV14,TGTGCCAGCAGCCAAAGCAGGGACCGCTCCTACGAGCAGTACTTC,CASSQSRDRSYEQYF
TRBD2,few,TRBJ2-7,TRBV4-2,TGTGCCAGCAGCCAAGATTTGCGGGGGGCCTACGAGCAGTACTTC,CASSQDLRGAYEQYF
-,-,TRBJ2-5,TRBV10-3,TGTGCCATCAGTGTTTCCAGGGAGGAGACCCAGTACTTC,CAISVSREETQYF
-,few,TRBJ2-7,TRBV14,TGTGCCAGCAGCAGAAAGCCGGGTGATGGGACCTACGAGCAGTACTTC,CASSRKPGDGTYEQYF
TRBD1,-,TRBJ1-2,TRBV2,TGTGCCAGCAGGGACAGGGGACAGCTTGGCTACACCTTC,CASRDRGQLGYTF
TRBD1,-,TRBJ1-2,TRBV29-1,TGCAGCGTTGTTCAGGGGGACTATGGCTACACCTTC,CSVVQGDYGYTF
-,many,TRBJ1-1,TRBV2,TGTGCCAGCAGTTGGAAAGGGCAGGTTCTGACCACTGAAGCTTTCTTT,CASSWKGQVLTTEAFF
TRBD1,many,TRBJ2-5,TRBV7-9,TGTGCCAGCAGCCTTACAGGGGGCGAGACCCAGTACTTC,CASSLTGGETQYF
TRBD1,few,TRBJ1-5,TRBV10-2,TGTGCCAGCAGTATAGGCGGGACAGGGGGCAATCAGCCCCAGCATTTT,CASSIGGTGGNQPQHF
-,many,TRBJ1-1,TRBV7-2,TGTGCCAGCAGCTTTACCAGGGGGAACACTGAAGCTTTCTTT,CASSFTRGNTEAFF
-,-,TRBJ1-6,TRBV19,TGTGCCAGTAGTGGGGGGGAGCACCCAAATTCACCCCTCCACTTT,CASSGGEHPNSPLHF
-,-,TRBJ2-7,TRBV5-8,TGTGCCAGCCAACGGGGACTGCTCTACGAGCAGTACTTC,CASQRGLLYEQYF
-,-,TRBJ1-2,TRBV11-1,TGTGCCAGCAGCAGCTCGACGGACTTCTATGGCTACACCTTC,CASSSSTDFYGYTF
TRBD1,-,TRBJ2-7,TRBV2,TGTGCCTGGAGTTCATGGACAGGGGGGTACGAGCAGTACTTC,CAWSSWTGGYEQYF
TRBD1,-,TRBJ1-4,TRBV29-1,TGCAGCGTTGGCTTGACAGGGGGGAATGAAAAACTGTTTTTT,CSVGLTGGNEKLFF
-,-,TRBJ2-6,TRBV29-1,TGCAGCGTTGAGATGGACCACACCGGGGCCAACGTCCTGACTTTC,CSVEMDHTGANVLTF
TRBD1,-,TRBJ1-4,TRBV25-1,TGTGCCAGCAGTTCCGGACAGGGATGGGGGCCTAGTGAAAAACTGTTTTTT,CASSSGQGWGPSEKLFF
-,-,TRBJ2-3,TRBV12-3/TRBV12-4,TGTGCTAGTGGTCCTAGGCTGGAGGGTCCAGATACGCAGTATTTT,CASGPRLEGPDTQYF
-,few,TRBJ1-1,TRBV30,TGTGCCTGGAGTCAGCAGGCGGACACTGAAGCTTTCTTT,CAWSQQADTEAFF
-,few,TRBJ1-1,TRBV7-8,TGTGCCAGCAGCTTGAGTCGGGACAATGAAGCTTTCTTT,CASSLSRDNEAFF
TRBD1,-,TRBJ1-1,TRBV19,TGTGCCAGTTGGGACAGGGCTGAAGCTTTCTTT,CASWDRAEAFF
TRBD2,many,TRBJ2-5,TRBV7-9,TGTGCCAGCAGCTTAGATCCGGGGGGGCGAGAGACCCAGTACTTC,CASSLDPGGRETQYF
-,many,TRBJ2-7,TRBV5-1,TGCGCCAGCAGCTTGGAGGGGTCGGCCTACGAGCAGTACTTC,CASSLEGSAYEQYF
-,many,TRBJ1-2,TRBV12-3/TRBV12-4,TGTGCCAGCACCTCCGACCGGGGCTACACCTTC,CASTSDRGYTF
-,many,TRBJ2-7,TRBV27,TGTGCCAGCACCGAGGGGAGCGAGCAGTACTTC,CASTEGSEQYF
-,many,TRBJ2-6,TRBV4-1,TGCGCCAGCAGCCCCTTGAACTCTGGGGCCAACGTCCTGACTTTC,CASSPLNSGANVLTF
-,many,TRBJ2-5,TRBV12-3/TRBV12-4,TGTGCCAGCAGTTTTACAGACCAAGAGACCCAGTACTTC,CASSFTDQETQYF
TRBD2,-,TRBJ2-6,TRBV10-2,TGTGCCAGCATTCTCGGTGCGCGGGGGGGCTCTGGGGCCAACGTCCTGACTTTC,CASILGARGGSGANVLTF
-,many,TRBJ1-2,TRBV20-1,TGCAGTGCTAGCGGGGTTAACAACTATGGCTACACCTTC,CSASGVNNYGYTF
-,-,TRBJ2-5,TRBV15,TGTGCCACCAGCAGTAGACCCAGGGGTCGGGCGGAGGAGACCCAGTACTTC,CATSSRPRGRAEETQYF
-,-,TRBJ2-7,TRBV3-1,TGTGCCAGCAGCCAAAGTCTACTGTACGAGCAGTACTTC,CASSQSLLYEQYF